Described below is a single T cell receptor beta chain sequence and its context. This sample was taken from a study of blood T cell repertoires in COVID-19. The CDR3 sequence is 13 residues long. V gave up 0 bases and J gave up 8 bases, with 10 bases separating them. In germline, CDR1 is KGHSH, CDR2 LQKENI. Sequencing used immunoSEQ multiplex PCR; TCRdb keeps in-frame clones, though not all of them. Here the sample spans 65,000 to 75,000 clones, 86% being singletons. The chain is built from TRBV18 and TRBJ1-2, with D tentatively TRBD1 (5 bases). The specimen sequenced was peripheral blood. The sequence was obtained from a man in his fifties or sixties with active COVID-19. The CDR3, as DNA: TGTGCCAGCTCACCACCAGGGACTGGGGGCTACACCTTC. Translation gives CASSPPGTGGYTF.